The sequence of this TCR beta chain was determined in a study of blood T cell repertoires in COVID-19. Overall study: T cells, B-cell-depleted T cells, or PBMCs provided the cDNA or gDNA that served as material.

Two negative PCRs, clearance, or symptom resolution characterized the recovered Cohort 3 donors. This CDR3 region has 14 residues. Per the germline V gene, CDR1 is MDHEN and CDR2 is SYDVKM. Trimming took 8 bases from V and 0 from J, leaving 11 bases between them. Clones were read by immunoSEQ multiplex PCR, and TCRdb kept only the in-frame ones, dropping some. The table has 390,000 or so clones, approximately 92% seen once. This clone was seen only a few times. The sample was PBMCs or T cells enriched from blood (not recorded which). The sequence was collected from a man younger than 35 who had recovered from COVID-19. The rearrangement uses TRBV28 and TRBJ2-1; D is perhaps TRBD2 (5 bases). The CDR3 protein is CASGKRSSYNEQFF. As DNA, the CDR3 is TGTGCCAGCGGCAAGCGGAGCTCCTACAATGAGCAGTTCTTC.